Shown below are 20 T cell receptor beta chains from a single sample sequenced in a study of T cell responses to AZD1222 COVID-19 vaccine. Produced via immunoSEQ multiplex PCR; TCRdb's table is partial and in-frame only. Of around 110,000 clones in the sample, about 90% are singletons; the top ten hold around 7.2%. The source material was peripheral blood, sampled on day 0 of AZD1222 vaccination. The receptors derive from an adult in good health.

This chain links TRBV7-9 with TRBJ2-1, with 11 bases that match TRBD2. Germline CDR1 and CDR2: SEHNR and FQNEAQ (reference sequence). The trim removed 5 bases at V and 5 bases at J, leaving 8 bases unmatched. CDR3 length: 16 amino acids. The DNA for the CDR3 is TGTGCCAGCAGCACTGGGACTAGCGGATTAGACAATGAGCAGTTCTTC. This codes for CASSTGTSGLDNEQFF.

V gene TRBV6-5 combines with J gene TRBJ1-1; D gene ambiguous. Trimming removed 2 bases at V and 0 bases at J, with 7 bases between. From germline, CDR1 is MNHEY and CDR2 SVGAGI. The CDR3 has 14 amino acids. CDR3 nucleotide sequence: TGTGCCAGCAGTTACGAGGGATTGAACACTGAAGCTTTCTTT. Translation gives CASSYEGLNTEAFF.

This chain connects TRBV19 to TRBJ1-2; no reliable D call. Trimming stripped 5 bases from V and 8 bases from J, with 12 bases between. CDR1 and CDR2 (germline): LNHDA, SQIVND (reference sequence). This CDR3 contains 12 residues. The CDR3 region has the DNA TGTGCCAGTAGTCGTAGCGATCGGGGCTACACCTTC. Translating gives CASSRSDRGYTF.

This chain connects TRBV28 to TRBJ1-2; D not certain. Germline CDR1 reads MDHEN; CDR2 reads SYDVKM. The CDR3 runs 12 residues. V dropped 6 bases and J dropped 4 bases, with 9 bases sitting between them. The chain's CDR3 is CASSFTSYGYTF. For the CDR3, the DNA is TGTGCCAGCAGCTTTACCTCCTATGGCTACACCTTC.

The genes are TRBV28 and TRBJ2-2; a possible D gene is TRBD1 (6 bases). The CDR3 is 17 amino acids. V lost 8 bases, J lost 1 base, and 20 bases lay in between. Germline CDR1 reads MDHEN; CDR2 reads SYDVKM. The CDR3, as DNA: TGTGCCAGCGGCCATGGACAGCGCTGGATGAACACCGGGGAGCTGTTTTTT. Its protein is CASGHGQRWMNTGELFF.

The chain is built from TRBV7-2 and TRBJ1-6; TRBD1 might be the D (5 bases). V lost 0 bases, J lost 5 bases, and 8 bases lay in between. The V gene's germline CDR1 is SGHTA and CDR2 FQGNSA. This CDR3 has 15 amino acids. CDR3 amino acids: CASSLAGGDNSPLHF. In DNA form, the CDR3 reads TGTGCCAGCAGCTTAGCGGGGGGTGATAATTCACCCCTCCACTTT.

J is TRBJ1-2 and V is TRBV29-1; D is perhaps TRBD1 (5 bases). The germline V gene encodes CDR1 SQVTM and CDR2 ANQGSEA. The CDR3 sequence is 15 residues long. Trimming pared 2 bases from V and 2 bases from J, leaving 15 bases between. CDR3 DNA sequence: TGCAGCGTTGAACATGGTGAACAGGTGAACTATGGCTACACCTTC. Translated: CSVEHGEQVNYGYTF.

The rearrangement joins TRBV25-1 to TRBJ2-2; either TRBD1 or TRBD2 may supply D (6 bases each). V dropped 1 base and J dropped 4 bases, with 7 bases sitting between them. The germline V gene has CDR1 MGHDK and CDR2 SYGVNS. CDR3 length: 14 amino acids. The CDR3 here is CASSESGATGELFF. The CDR3 nucleotides are TGTGCCAGCAGTGAATCGGGGGCCACCGGGGAGCTGTTTTTT.

This chain joins TRBV29-1 and TRBJ2-2, with a tentative D call TRBD2 (6 bases). Germline CDR1 and CDR2: SQVTM and ANQGSEA. V gave up 7 bases and J gave up 5 bases, with 17 bases separating them. This CDR3 spans 14 amino acids. The DNA for the CDR3 is TGCAGCGCCTTCGGCGGGATGGGTACCGGGGAGCTGTTTTTT. This sequence encodes CSAFGGMGTGELFF.

This chain joins TRBV6-1 and TRBJ2-7; D call uncertain. CDR3 length: 11 residues. Trimming removed 2 bases at V and 8 bases at J, with 7 bases between. Germline loops: CDR1 MNHNS, CDR2 SASEGT. CDR3 nucleotides: TGTGCCAGCAGTGAACTCCAGCAGCAGTACTTC. This encodes CASSELQQQYF.

The V call is TRBV7-3, the J call TRBJ2-1; D gene ambiguous. The CDR3 spans 15 residues. V lost 1 base and J 5 bases, leaving 12 bases between the germline ends. Germline-derived CDR1 and CDR2 are SGHTA and FQGTGA. CDR3 residues: CASSLMGARNNEQFF. CDR3 DNA: TGTGCCAGCAGCTTAATGGGCGCGAGGAACAATGAGCAGTTCTTC.

The gene calls are TRBV21-1 and TRBJ1-5; TRBD1, as called in the table, went unchecked against the DNA. TRBV21-1 is a documented pseudogene. The CDR3 is 16 residues long. CDR3 DNA sequence: TGTGCCAGCAGCAAAGGATGGGAAGAGACAGTAAAGCCCCAGCATTTT. It codes for CASSKGWEETVKPQHF.

The chain uses TRBV6-2 or TRBV6-3 and TRBJ2-7, with D maybe TRBD1 (6 bases). Germline V gene lookup returns CDR1 MNHEY and CDR2 SVGEGT. The ends were cut back, 6 bases at V and 3 bases at J, with 9 bases in the middle. The CDR3 is 12 residues long. The CDR3 region has the DNA TGTGCCAGCAGCGAACAGGGCTACGAGCAGTACTTC. It specifies CASSEQGYEQYF.

In its sample, this clone was seen a few times. The chain employs TRBV28 and TRBJ2-6, with D perhaps TRBD1 (7 bases). Germline CDR1 is MDHEN and CDR2 is SYDVKM. The CDR3 is 18 amino acids. V lost 3 bases to trimming and J lost 3 bases, with 18 bases between them. In DNA form, the CDR3 reads TGTGCCAGCAGTTTGTACAGGGGACTGGGTGGTGGGGCCAACGTCCTGACTTTC. This translates into CASSLYRGLGGGANVLTF. The entire variable domain, with the rest obtained from reference TRBV28 and TRBJ2-6, is as follows: DVKVTQSSRYLVKRTGEKVFLECVQDMDHENMFWYRQDPGLGLRLIYFSYDVKMKEKGDIPEGYSVSREKKERFSLILESASTNQTSMYLCASSLYRGLGGGANVLTFGAGSRLTVL.

This clone was seen only a few times. This chain joins TRBV6-5 and TRBJ1-3, with no clear D. The CDR3 extends over 15 amino acids. Germline V lookup: CDR1 MNHEY, CDR2 SVGAGI. V lost 2 bases to trimming and J lost 0 bases, with 8 bases between them. CDR3 DNA sequence: TGTGCCAGCAGTTACCTAGCCAGCTCTGGAAACACCATATATTTT. Translated, it gives CASSYLASSGNTIYF.

The chain employs TRBV7-3 and TRBJ2-2, with 8 positions matching TRBD1. Per the germline V gene, CDR1 is SGHTA and CDR2 is FQGTGA. The trim removed 5 bases at V and 8 bases at J, leaving 10 bases unmatched. The CDR3 runs to 15 residues. The CDR3 here is CASSRQGTPGGELFF. The CDR3 DNA reads as TGTGCCAGCAGCCGACAGGGGACCCCGGGAGGGGAGCTGTTTTTT.

V and J are TRBV24-1 and TRBJ2-7, with a weak D call TRBD2 (6 bases). The CDR3 is made up of 13 amino acids. Deletions cut 7 bases from V and 1 base from J, with 10 bases between. The V gene's germline CDR1 is KGHDR and CDR2 SFDVKD. The CDR3 is CATSRDSSYEQYF. In nucleotides, the CDR3 is TGTGCCACCAGCCGGGACTCATCCTACGAGCAGTACTTC.

The rearrangement joins TRBV27 to TRBJ2-5, with 8 bases matching TRBD2. From germline, CDR1 is MNHEY and CDR2 SMNVEV (reference sequence). V gave up 5 bases and J gave up 2 bases; unmatched junction bases: 7. This CDR3 region has 15 residues. The CDR3 loop is CASSPGIAGQETQYF. The CDR3 DNA follows: TGTGCCAGCAGTCCGGGGATAGCGGGGCAAGAGACCCAGTACTTC.

The CDR3 region is CASSLGGLRNQPQHF. The CDR3 nucleotides are TGTGCCAGCAGTTTAGGAGGGCTACGCAATCAGCCCCAGCATTTT. The rearrangement links TRBV27 to TRBJ1-5; D uncertain. The CDR3 has 15 residues. The V end was cut by 2 bases, the J end by 2 bases, with 10 bases between. Germline V gives CDR1 MNHEY, CDR2 SMNVEV (reference sequence).

The chain joins TRBV5-1 to TRBJ1-1; TRBD1 might be the D (6 bases). The CDR3 contains 16 residues. The V end lost 0 bases, the J end lost 1 base, and 13 bases lay between the germline ends. CDR1 is SGHRS and CDR2 is YFSETQ in the germline V gene. The CDR3 protein is CASSLAQGSKNTEAFF. CDR3 sequence (DNA): TGCGCCAGCAGCTTGGCCCAGGGGTCAAAGAACACTGAAGCTTTCTTT.